The 29 T cell receptor beta chains reported below all come from one sample, sequenced in a study of beta chain features in type 1 diabetes. Reverse transcribing all isolated RNA meant expressed TCRB transcripts were sequenced. Data came from immunoSEQ multiplex PCR; TCRdb stores just in-frame clones and leaves some out. In the table there are about 140,000 clones, approximately 10% of which are singletons. Sequenced: central memory CD4+ T cells from blood. The receptor set was obtained from a woman aged 40 to 55 in good health.

In this sample, this clone turned up many times. This sequence joins TRBV28 and TRBJ2-3, with D tentatively TRBD1 (5 bases). Trimming pared 3 bases from V and 4 bases from J, leaving 5 bases between. The CDR3 covers 12 residues. In germline, CDR1 is MDHEN, CDR2 SYDVKM. CDR3 sequence reads: CASSLGPDTQYF. Here the CDR3 DNA reads TGTGCCAGCAGTTTGGGGCCAGATACGCAGTATTTT.

A few counts support this clone. V usage is TRBV19 and J usage is TRBJ2-4, with 9 bases lining up with TRBD1. The CDR3 covers 13 residues. V was clipped by 6 bases and J by 8 bases; unmatched bases: 5. Germline CDR1 LNHDA, CDR2 SQIVND (reference sequence). The CDR3 is CASRRTGVDIQYF. In nucleotides, the CDR3 is TGTGCCAGTAGACGGACAGGGGTGGACATTCAGTACTTC.

The J gene is TRBJ2-3, the V gene TRBV4-3; maybe TRBD2 (5 bases). V lost 4 bases and J 5 bases, leaving 19 bases between the germline ends. CDR3 size: 16 residues. Per the germline V gene, CDR1 is LGHNA and CDR2 is YSLEER. The CDR3 region has the DNA TGCGCCAGCAGCCTAAGCCGGGATCCATGGGGAGATACGCAGTATTTT. Amino acid sequence: CASSLSRDPWGDTQYF.

The chain recombines TRBV9 with TRBJ2-3; D unresolved. Trimming left V 3 bases short and J 3 bases short, with 11 bases between. CDR3 size: 14 residues. The germline gives CDR1 SGDLS, CDR2 YYNGEE. In DNA, the CDR3 is TGTGCCAGCAGCGGGCCCCTCTTAACAGATACGCAGTATTTT. Translating it yields CASSGPLLTDTQYF.

V and J are TRBV19 and TRBJ1-2; a possible D gene is TRBD1 (5 bases). CDR1 is LNHDA and CDR2 is SQIVND in the germline V gene (reference sequence). Trimming cost V 1 base and J 4 bases, with 10 bases left between them. The length of the CDR3 is 14 residues. This CDR3 reads CASSIGTQVYGYTF. CDR3 nucleotides: TGTGCCAGTAGTATAGGTACACAGGTCTATGGCTACACCTTC.

This rearrangement joins TRBV14 to TRBJ1-1, with D possibly matching TRBD1 (5 bases). Germline CDR1 SGHDN, CDR2 FVKESK. The CDR3 runs 15 residues. V was cut by 0 bases and J by 4 bases, with 12 bases left in between. The CDR3 DNA reads TGTGCCAGCAGCCAAGAGATCGCCAGGGTCACTGAAGCTTTCTTT. Translation: CASSQEIARVTEAFF. Combining the CDR3 with reference TRBV14 and TRBJ1-1 gives the whole variable domain EAGVTQFPSHSVIEKGQTVTLRCDPISGHDNLYWYRRVMGKEIKFLLHFVKESKQDESGMPNNRFLAERTGGTYSTLKVQPAELEDSGVYFCASSQEIARVTEAFFGQGTRLTVV.

This clone was counted only a few times. The rearrangement uses TRBV5-1 and TRBJ1-4, with TRBD1 matching 7 bases. J was trimmed by 4 bases and V by 1 base; bases with no gene match: 4. The germline gives CDR1 SGHRS, CDR2 YFSETQ. The CDR3 sequence is 15 residues long. The CDR3 DNA reads TGCGCCAGCAGCTTGCAGGGACAGCTTAATGAAAAACTGTTTTTT. Its protein product is CASSLQGQLNEKLFF.

This clone has more than one count but fewer than ten. This chain joins TRBV7-8 and TRBJ2-2, with 7 bases identical to TRBD1. Per the germline V gene, CDR1 is SGHVS and CDR2 is FQNEAQ. Trimming at V came to 5 bases and at J to 4 bases, leaving 10 bases not matched to a gene. This CDR3 has 16 residues. The CDR3 loop is CASSRVTGVSTGELFF. The CDR3 DNA reads as TGTGCCAGCAGCCGCGTTACAGGGGTTTCCACCGGGGAGCTGTTTTTT. The full variable domain, in which reference TRBV7-8 and TRBJ2-2 provide the parts outside the CDR3, is GAGVSQSPRYKVAKRGQDVALRCDPISGHVSLFWYQQALGQGPEFLTYFQNEAQLDKSGLPSDRFFAERPEGSVSTLKIQRTQQEDSAVYLCASSRVTGVSTGELFFGEGSRLTVL.

The table lists this clone with a few counts. V and J are TRBV18 and TRBJ1-1; 7 bases match TRBD1. This CDR3 has 15 amino acids. Germline loops: CDR1 KGHSH, CDR2 LQKENI. Losses at the gene ends were 2 bases for V and 1 base for J; bases not matched to a gene: 4. CDR3: CASSPGRGANTEAFF. CDR3 sequence (DNA): TGTGCCAGCTCACCAGGCAGGGGGGCGAACACTGAAGCTTTCTTT.

This clone occurred many times. J is TRBJ2-1 and V is TRBV6-6, with 10 bases fitting TRBD1. This CDR3 has 13 amino acids. V shed 5 bases and J 8 bases; nucleotides not matched to a gene: 3. In germline, CDR1 is MNHNY, CDR2 SVGAGI (reference sequence). The CDR3 coding sequence is TGTGCCAGCAGTCGGGACAGGGGTTATGAGCAGTTCTTC. This gives the protein CASSRDRGYEQFF.

The chain couples TRBV7-9 to TRBJ2-6; D unresolved. CDR3 length: 15 amino acids. V was cut by 3 bases and J by 0 bases, with 6 bases left in between. Germline lookup yields CDR1 SEHNR and CDR2 FQNEAQ (reference sequence). The CDR3 bases are TGTGCCAGCAGCTTTGGCAGCTCTGGGGCCAACGTCCTGACTTTC. It translates to CASSFGSSGANVLTF. The complete variable domain, with remaining parts taken from reference TRBV7-9 and TRBJ2-6, reads DTGVSQNPRHKITKRGQNVTFRCDPISEHNRLYWYRQTLGQGPEFLTYFQNEAQLEKSRLLSDRFSAERPKGSFSTLEIQRTEQGDSAMYLCASSFGSSGANVLTFGAGSRLTVL.

This clone was seen repeatedly, ten times or more. The chain employs TRBV7-2 and TRBJ2-7, with 9 bases matching TRBD2. The trim removed 5 bases at V and 6 bases at J, leaving 14 bases unmatched. This CDR3 is 16 amino acids long. CDR1 SGHTA and CDR2 FQGNSA come from the germline V gene. The CDR3: CASSGRGASGAGEQYF. The CDR3 DNA sequence: TGTGCCAGCAGCGGCCGTGGTGCTAGCGGGGCGGGCGAGCAGTACTTC.

This rearrangement joins TRBV5-5 to TRBJ2-7; 9 bases match TRBD2. The CDR3 has 17 residues. Germline V gives CDR1 SGHKS, CDR2 YYEKEE (reference sequence). V lost 0 bases and J lost 1; bases outside the gene matches: 8. The CDR3 DNA reads TGTGCCAGCAGCTTGGCCCCTAGCGGGAAAAGTTCCTACGAGCAGTACTTC. Translated, it gives CASSLAPSGKSSYEQYF.

The chain has TRBV7-2 and TRBJ2-5, with 8 positions matching TRBD2. CDR3 length: 14 residues. CDR1 and CDR2 (germline): SGHTA, FQGNSA. With V trimmed by 1 base and J by 3 bases, 1 base remained unmatched. The DNA for the CDR3 is TGTGCCAGCAGCTTAGTAGCGGGGAAAGAGACCCAGTACTTC. Its translation is CASSLVAGKETQYF.

There are many counts of this clone. Here the CDR3 DNA reads TGTGCCAGCAGTGGAATCGGGGCAGGGGGCGGCCGATACGAGCAGTACTTC. Protein sequence: CASSGIGAGGGRYEQYF. The chain carries TRBV6-1 and TRBJ2-7, with 8 nucleotides matching TRBD1. After removal of 4 bases from V and 4 bases from J, the junction contained 15 bases not matched to a gene. Germline lookup yields CDR1 MNHNS and CDR2 SASEGT. The CDR3 contains 17 residues.

This clone was observed a few times. The CDR3 loop is CASSLGSSGGRTDTQYF. In nucleotides, the CDR3 is TGCGCCAGCAGCTTGGGGAGTAGCGGGGGACGCACAGATACGCAGTATTTT. The gene calls are TRBV5-1 and TRBJ2-3; 9 positions agree with TRBD2. CDR3 length: 17 residues. Trimming removed 0 bases from V and 1 base from J; junction bases left unmatched: 6. CDR1 is SGHRS and CDR2 is YFSETQ in the germline V gene.

V usage is TRBV7-9 and J usage is TRBJ2-7; TRBD2 matches 7 bases. Germline CDR1 SEHNR, CDR2 FQNEAQ (reference sequence). The CDR3 is 13 amino acids. V dropped 4 bases and J dropped 4; count of bases not matched to a gene: 4. The CDR3 protein is CASSWGGVYEQYF. DNA of the CDR3: TGTGCCAGCAGCTGGGGGGGGGTTTACGAGCAGTACTTC.

The chain couples TRBV5-8 to TRBJ2-3; D possibly corresponds to TRBD1 (6 bases). The V and J ends lost 0 bases and 5 bases respectively, with 7 bases between them. This CDR3 has 13 residues. Germline lookup yields CDR1 SGHTS and CDR2 YDEGEE. The CDR3 spells CASSLEGVDTQYF. DNA for the CDR3: TGTGCCAGCAGCTTGGAGGGGGTAGATACGCAGTATTTT.

The J gene is TRBJ1-1, the V gene TRBV5-6, with a weak D call TRBD1 (5 bases). The CDR3 has 13 amino acids. The V gene lost 0 bases and the J gene lost 8 bases, with 11 bases spanning the gap. Per the germline V gene, CDR1 is SGHDT and CDR2 is YYEEEE. The CDR3 sequence: CASSLVSGQEAFF. In nucleotides, the CDR3 is TGTGCCAGCAGCTTGGTGTCAGGGCAGGAAGCTTTCTTT.

Only a few counts were recorded for this clone. V usage is TRBV5-1 and J usage is TRBJ2-1; TRBD2 might be the D (5 bases). Trimming took off 4 bases at V and 10 bases at J, with 9 bases between the two ends. CDR1 and CDR2 (germline): SGHRS, YFSETQ. There are 11 residues in the CDR3. The CDR3 bases are TGCGCCAGCAGCCGGGAACACGAGCAGTTCTTC. This encodes CASSREHEQFF.

The table lists this clone with a few counts. The rearrangement uses TRBV10-3 and TRBJ1-1; D remains ambiguous. Germline CDR1 is ENHRY and CDR2 is SYGVKD. The CDR3 consists of 13 residues. V lost 10 bases and J 3 bases, leaving 15 bases between the germline ends. The CDR3 nucleotides read TGTGCCACCAAATGGCGGGCGGACACTGAAGCTTTCTTT. This translates into CATKWRADTEAFF.

This clone turned up a few times. This chain uses TRBV2 with TRBJ2-1; 9 bases map to TRBD1. J was trimmed by 14 bases and V by 8 bases; bases with no gene match: 16. This CDR3 region has 14 residues. Germline-derived CDR1 and CDR2 are SNHLY and FYNNEI. The CDR3 region is CASVNVAGTGLKFF. CDR3 nucleotide sequence: TGTGCCAGCGTTAACGTCGCCGGGACAGGGCTTAAGTTCTTC.

The chain has TRBV27 and TRBJ1-1; 7 bases agree with TRBD1. The CDR3 is 14 residues long. Germline CDR1 is MNHEY and CDR2 is SMNVEV (reference sequence). Germline trimming cut 5 bases from V and 5 bases from J; bases unmatched to any gene: 8. The CDR3 DNA sequence: TGTGCCAGCAGTCCAGGGACAGTAGTTACTGAAGCTTTCTTT. Translation gives CASSPGTVVTEAFF.

The chain carries TRBV6-1 and TRBJ2-5, with 12 nucleotides matching TRBD1. With V trimmed by 5 bases and J by 5 bases, 6 bases remained unmatched. Germline-derived CDR1 and CDR2 are MNHNS and SASEGT. The CDR3 is made up of 15 amino acids. CDR3 bases: TGTGCCAGCAGTACCGGGACAGGGGGCACGGAGACCCAGTACTTC. Protein sequence: CASSTGTGGTETQYF.

In its sample, this clone was seen many times. The CDR3 nucleotides read TGTGCCAGCAGTCGCACTCCGGGAGGCTATGGCTACACCTTC. It translates to CASSRTPGGYGYTF. The genes are TRBV6-5 and TRBJ1-2; D remains unclear. Germline V lookup: CDR1 MNHEY, CDR2 SVGAGI. Trimming shortened V by 5 bases and J by 4 bases, and 14 bases separated the two germline ends. This CDR3 has 14 amino acids.

This clone was picked up a small number of times. The rearrangement joins TRBV5-1 to TRBJ1-1; D is possibly TRBD1 (6 bases). The CDR3 extends over 14 amino acids. Germline V gene data show CDR1 as SGHRS and CDR2 as YFSETQ. V shed 4 bases and J shed 1 base, with 11 bases lying between them. The chain's CDR3 is CASSQQGSNTEAFF. CDR3 in DNA: TGCGCCAGCAGCCAACAGGGCTCGAACACTGAAGCTTTCTTT.

This clone was observed a handful of times. The chain's CDR3 is CASSQRLADSTDTQYF. CDR3 DNA: TGTGCCAGCAGCCAAAGACTAGCCGACAGCACAGATACGCAGTATTTT. V usage is TRBV11-2 and J usage is TRBJ2-3, with 7 bases aligning to TRBD2. The trim removed 5 bases at V and 0 bases at J, leaving 8 bases unmatched. Germline loops: CDR1 SGHAT, CDR2 FQNNGV. The CDR3 is made up of 16 amino acids.

This clone was seen more than once but under ten times. The V and J genes are TRBV4-2 and TRBJ2-1; 9 bases fit TRBD2. CDR3 length: 15 amino acids. The germline V gene has CDR1 LGHNA and CDR2 YNFKEQ. V trimming: 8 bases; J trimming: 3 bases; junction bases outside the gene matches: 8. The CDR3: CASGRGGAGYNEQFF. CDR3 bases: TGTGCCAGCGGCCGCGGGGGGGCCGGCTACAATGAGCAGTTCTTC.

This clone was seen only a few times. V and J are TRBV7-2 and TRBJ1-2, with 9 bases matching TRBD1. Germline CDR1 and CDR2: SGHTA and FQGNSA. J gave up 8 bases and V 3 bases, and 13 bases lay outside the gene matches. The CDR3 extends over 16 amino acids. For the CDR3, the DNA is TGTGCCAGCAGCTTCGACGCTACAGGGGGCCAGAGGGGCTACACCTTC. Translation gives CASSFDATGGQRGYTF.